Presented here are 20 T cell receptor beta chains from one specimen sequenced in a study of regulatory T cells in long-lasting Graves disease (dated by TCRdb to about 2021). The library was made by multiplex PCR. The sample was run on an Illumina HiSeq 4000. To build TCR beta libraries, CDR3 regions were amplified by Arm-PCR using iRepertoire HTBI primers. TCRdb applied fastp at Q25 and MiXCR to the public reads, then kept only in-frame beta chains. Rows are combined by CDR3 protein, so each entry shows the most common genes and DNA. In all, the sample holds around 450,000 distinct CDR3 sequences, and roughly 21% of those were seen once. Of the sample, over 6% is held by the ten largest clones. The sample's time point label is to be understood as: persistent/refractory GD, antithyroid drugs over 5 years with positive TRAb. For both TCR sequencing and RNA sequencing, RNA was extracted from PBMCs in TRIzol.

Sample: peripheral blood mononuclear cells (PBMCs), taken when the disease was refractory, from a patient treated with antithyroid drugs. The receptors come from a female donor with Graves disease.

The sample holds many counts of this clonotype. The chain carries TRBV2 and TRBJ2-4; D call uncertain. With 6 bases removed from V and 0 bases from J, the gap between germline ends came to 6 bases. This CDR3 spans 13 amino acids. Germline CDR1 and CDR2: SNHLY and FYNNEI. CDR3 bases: TGTGCCAGCAGGACGCTAGCCAAAAACATTCAGTACTTC. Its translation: CASRTLAKNIQYF.

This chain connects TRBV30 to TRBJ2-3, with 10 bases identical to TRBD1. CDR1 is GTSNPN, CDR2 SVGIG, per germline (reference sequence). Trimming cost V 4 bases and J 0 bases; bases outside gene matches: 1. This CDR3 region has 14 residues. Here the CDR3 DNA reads TGTGCCTGGACGGGACAGGGGAGCACAGATACGCAGTATTTT. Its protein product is CAWTGQGSTDTQYF.

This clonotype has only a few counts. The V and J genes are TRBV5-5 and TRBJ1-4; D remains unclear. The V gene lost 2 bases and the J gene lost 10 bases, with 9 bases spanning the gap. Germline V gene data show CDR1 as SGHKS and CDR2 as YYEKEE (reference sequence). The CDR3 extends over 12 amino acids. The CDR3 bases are TGTGCCAGCAGCTTCCTGACGGGAAAACTGTTTTTT. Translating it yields CASSFLTGKLFF.

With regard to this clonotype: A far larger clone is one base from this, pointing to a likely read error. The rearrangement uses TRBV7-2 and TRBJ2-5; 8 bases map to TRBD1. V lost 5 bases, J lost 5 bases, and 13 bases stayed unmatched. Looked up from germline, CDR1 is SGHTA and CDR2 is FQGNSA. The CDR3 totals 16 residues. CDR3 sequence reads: CASSETGVGLGETQYF. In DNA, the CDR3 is TGTGCCAGCAGCGAGACAGGGGTGGGTTTAGGGGAGACCCAGTACTTC. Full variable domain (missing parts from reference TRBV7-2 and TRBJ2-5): GAGVSQSPSNKVTEKGKDVELRCDPISGHTALYWYRQSLGQGLEFLIYFQGNSAPDKSGLPSDRFSAERTGGSVSTLTIQRTQQEDSAVYLCASSETGVGLGETQYFGPGTRLLVL.

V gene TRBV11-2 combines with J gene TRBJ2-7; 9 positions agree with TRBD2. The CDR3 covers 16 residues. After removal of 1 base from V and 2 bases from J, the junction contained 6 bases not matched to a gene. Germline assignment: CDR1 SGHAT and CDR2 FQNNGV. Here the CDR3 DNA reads TGTGCCAGCAGCTTAGTGGCGAGCGGGGGGCCCTACGAGCAGTACTTC. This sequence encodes CASSLVASGGPYEQYF.

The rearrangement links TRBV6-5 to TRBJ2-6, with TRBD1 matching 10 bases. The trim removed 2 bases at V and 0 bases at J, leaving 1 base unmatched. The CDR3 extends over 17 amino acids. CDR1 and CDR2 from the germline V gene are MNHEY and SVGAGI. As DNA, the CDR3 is TGTGCCAGCAGTTACGGGACAGGGGTCTCTGGGGCCAACGTCCTGACTTTC. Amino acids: CASSYGTGVSGANVLTF.

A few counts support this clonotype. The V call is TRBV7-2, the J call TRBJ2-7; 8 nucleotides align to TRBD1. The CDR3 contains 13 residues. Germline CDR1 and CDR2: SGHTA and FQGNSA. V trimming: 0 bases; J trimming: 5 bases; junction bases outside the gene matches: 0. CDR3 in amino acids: CASSLAGQDEQYF. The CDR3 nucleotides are TGTGCCAGCAGCTTAGCGGGACAGGACGAGCAGTACTTC.

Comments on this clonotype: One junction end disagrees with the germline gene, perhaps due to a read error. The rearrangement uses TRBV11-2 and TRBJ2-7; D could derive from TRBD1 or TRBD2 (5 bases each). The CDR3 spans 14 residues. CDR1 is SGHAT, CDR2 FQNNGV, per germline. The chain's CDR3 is CASSLSSGTYERYF. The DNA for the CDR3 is TGTGCCAGCAGCTTATCATCAGGGACCTACGAGCGGTACTTC.

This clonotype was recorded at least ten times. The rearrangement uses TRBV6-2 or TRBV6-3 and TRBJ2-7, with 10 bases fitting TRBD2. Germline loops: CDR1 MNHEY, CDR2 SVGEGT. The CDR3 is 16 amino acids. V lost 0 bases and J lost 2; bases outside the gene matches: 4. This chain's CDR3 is CASSYSASGSTYEQYF. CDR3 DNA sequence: TGTGCCAGCAGTTACTCGGCTAGCGGGAGCACCTACGAGCAGTACTTC.

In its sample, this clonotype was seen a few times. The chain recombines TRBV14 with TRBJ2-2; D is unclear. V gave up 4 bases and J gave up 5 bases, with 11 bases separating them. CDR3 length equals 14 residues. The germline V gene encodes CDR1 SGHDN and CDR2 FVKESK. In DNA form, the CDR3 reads TGTGCCAGCAGCCTGGGCCCCAGGACCGGGGAGCTGTTTTTT. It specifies CASSLGPRTGELFF. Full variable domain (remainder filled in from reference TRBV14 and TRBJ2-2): EAGVTQFPSHSVIEKGQTVTLRCDPISGHDNLYWYRRVMGKEIKFLLHFVKESKQDESGMPNNRFLAERTGGTYSTLKVQPAELEDSGVYFCASSLGPRTGELFFGEGSRLTVL.

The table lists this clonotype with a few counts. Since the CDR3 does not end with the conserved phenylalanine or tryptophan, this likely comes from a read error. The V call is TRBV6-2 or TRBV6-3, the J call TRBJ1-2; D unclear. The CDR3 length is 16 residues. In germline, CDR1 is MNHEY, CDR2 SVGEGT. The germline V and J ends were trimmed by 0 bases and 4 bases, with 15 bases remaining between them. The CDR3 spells CASSYSRSALPYGYTL. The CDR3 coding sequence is TGTGCCAGCAGTTACTCGAGGAGCGCCCTCCCCTATGGCTACACCCTC.

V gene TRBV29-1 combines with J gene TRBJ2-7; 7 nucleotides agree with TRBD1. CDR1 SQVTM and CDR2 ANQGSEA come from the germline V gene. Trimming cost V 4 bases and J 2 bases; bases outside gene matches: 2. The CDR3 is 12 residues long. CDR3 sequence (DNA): TGCAGCGTTGCGGGACAGACCTACGAGCAGTACTTC. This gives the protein CSVAGQTYEQYF.

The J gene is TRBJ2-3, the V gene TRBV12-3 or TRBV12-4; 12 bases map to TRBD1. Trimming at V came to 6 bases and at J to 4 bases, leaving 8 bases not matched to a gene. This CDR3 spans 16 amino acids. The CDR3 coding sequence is TGTGCCAGCAGAAGGACGGGGACAGGGGGCTCAGATACGCAGTATTTT. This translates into CASRRTGTGGSDTQYF.

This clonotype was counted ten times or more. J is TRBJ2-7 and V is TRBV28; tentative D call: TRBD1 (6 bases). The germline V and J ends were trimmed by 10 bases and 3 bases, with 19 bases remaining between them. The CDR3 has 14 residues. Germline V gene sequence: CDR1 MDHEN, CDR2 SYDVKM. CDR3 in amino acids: CATSGETRVYEQYF. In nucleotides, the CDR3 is TGTGCCACCTCAGGGGAGACCAGGGTCTACGAGCAGTACTTC.

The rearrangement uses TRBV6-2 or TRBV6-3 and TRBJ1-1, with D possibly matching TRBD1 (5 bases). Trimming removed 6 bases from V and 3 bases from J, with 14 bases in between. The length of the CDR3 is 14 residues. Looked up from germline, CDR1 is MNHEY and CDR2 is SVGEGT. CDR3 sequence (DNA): TGTGCCAGCAGCCGGGAGGGGAGGTACACTGAAGCTTTCTTT. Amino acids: CASSREGRYTEAFF.

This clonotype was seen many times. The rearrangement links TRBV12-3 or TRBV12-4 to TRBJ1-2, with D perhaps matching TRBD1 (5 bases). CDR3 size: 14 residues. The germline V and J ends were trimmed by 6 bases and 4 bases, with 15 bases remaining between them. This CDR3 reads CASRLREQAYGYTF. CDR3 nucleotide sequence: TGTGCCAGCAGGCTCAGAGAACAGGCCTATGGCTACACCTTC.

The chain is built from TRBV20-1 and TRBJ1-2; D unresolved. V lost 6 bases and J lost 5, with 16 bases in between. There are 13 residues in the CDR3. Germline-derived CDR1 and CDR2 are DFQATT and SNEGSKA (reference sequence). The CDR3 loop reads CSAHLRGSYGYTF. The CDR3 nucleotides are TGCAGTGCCCACCTGCGGGGATCTTATGGCTACACCTTC.

The CDR3 sequence is CSASGVVTADTGELFF. Here the CDR3 DNA reads TGCAGTGCTAGCGGGGTCGTGACGGCAGACACCGGGGAGCTGTTTTTT. The chain is built from TRBV20-1 and TRBJ2-2; TRBD2 is a possible D gene (5 bases). Germline assignment: CDR1 DFQATT and CDR2 SNEGSKA (reference sequence). This CDR3 has 16 residues. The V gene lost 3 bases and the J gene lost 3 bases, with 17 bases spanning the gap.

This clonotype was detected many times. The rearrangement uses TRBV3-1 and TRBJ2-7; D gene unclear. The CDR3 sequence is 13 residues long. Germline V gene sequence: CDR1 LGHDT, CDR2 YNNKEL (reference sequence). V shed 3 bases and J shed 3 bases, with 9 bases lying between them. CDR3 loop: CASSHGEDYEQYF. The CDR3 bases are TGTGCCAGCAGCCACGGTGAGGACTACGAGCAGTACTTC.

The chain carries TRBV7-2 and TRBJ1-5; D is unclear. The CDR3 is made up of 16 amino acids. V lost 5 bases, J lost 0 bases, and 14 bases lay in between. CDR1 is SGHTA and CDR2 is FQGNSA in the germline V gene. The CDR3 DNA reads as TGTGCCAGCAGCACCAATGGGTGGTATAGCAATCAGCCCCAGCATTTT. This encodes CASSTNGWYSNQPQHF.